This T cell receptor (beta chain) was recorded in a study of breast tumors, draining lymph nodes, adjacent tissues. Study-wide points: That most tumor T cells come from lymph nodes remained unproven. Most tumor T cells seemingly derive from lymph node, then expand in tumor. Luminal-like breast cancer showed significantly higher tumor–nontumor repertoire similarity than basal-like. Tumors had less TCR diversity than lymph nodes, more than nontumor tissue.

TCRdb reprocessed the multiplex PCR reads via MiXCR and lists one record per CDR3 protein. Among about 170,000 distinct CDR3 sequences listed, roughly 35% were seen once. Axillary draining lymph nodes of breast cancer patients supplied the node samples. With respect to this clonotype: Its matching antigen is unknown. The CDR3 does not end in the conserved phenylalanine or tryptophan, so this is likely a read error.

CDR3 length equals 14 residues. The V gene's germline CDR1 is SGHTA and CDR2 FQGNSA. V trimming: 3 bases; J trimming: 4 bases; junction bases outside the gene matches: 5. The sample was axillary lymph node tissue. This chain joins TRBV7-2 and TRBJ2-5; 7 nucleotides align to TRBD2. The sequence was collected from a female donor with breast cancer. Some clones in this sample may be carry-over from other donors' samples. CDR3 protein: CASSFAGVGETQYL. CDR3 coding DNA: TGTGCCAGCAGCTTCGCGGGGGTAGGAGAGACCCAGTACCTC.